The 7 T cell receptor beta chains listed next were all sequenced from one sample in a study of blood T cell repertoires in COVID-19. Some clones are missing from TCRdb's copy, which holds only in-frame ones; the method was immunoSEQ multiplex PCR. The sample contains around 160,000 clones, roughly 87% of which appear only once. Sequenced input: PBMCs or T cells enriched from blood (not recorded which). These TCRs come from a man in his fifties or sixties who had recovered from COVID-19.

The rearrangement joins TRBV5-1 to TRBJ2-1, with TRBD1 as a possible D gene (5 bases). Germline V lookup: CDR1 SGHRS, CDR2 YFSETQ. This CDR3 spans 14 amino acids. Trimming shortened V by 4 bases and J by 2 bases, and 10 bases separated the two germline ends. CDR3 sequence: CASSIRQTYNEQFF. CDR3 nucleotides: TGCGCCAGCAGCATCCGACAGACCTACAATGAGCAGTTCTTC.

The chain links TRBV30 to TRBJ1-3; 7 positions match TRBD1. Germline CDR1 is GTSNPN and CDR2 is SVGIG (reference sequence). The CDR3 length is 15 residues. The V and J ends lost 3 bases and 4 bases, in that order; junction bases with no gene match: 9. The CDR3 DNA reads TGTGCCTGGAGCAGGGACAGTGGGCAAGGAAACACCATATATTTT. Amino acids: CAWSRDSGQGNTIYF.

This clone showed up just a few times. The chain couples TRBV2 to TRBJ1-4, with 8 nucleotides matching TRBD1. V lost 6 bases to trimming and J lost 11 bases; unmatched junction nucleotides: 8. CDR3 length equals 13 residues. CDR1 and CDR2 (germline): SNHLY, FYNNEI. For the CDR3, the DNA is TGTGCCAGCAGCGCGCGGACAGGGAGGAAACTGTTTTTT. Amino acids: CASSARTGRKLFF.

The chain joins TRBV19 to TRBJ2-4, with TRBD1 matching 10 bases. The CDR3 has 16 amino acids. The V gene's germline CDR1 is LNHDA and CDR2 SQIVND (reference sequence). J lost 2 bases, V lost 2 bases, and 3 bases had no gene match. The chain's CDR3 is CASSIPGQGTKNIQYF. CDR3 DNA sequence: TGTGCCAGTAGTATACCGGGACAGGGGACCAAAAACATTCAGTACTTC.

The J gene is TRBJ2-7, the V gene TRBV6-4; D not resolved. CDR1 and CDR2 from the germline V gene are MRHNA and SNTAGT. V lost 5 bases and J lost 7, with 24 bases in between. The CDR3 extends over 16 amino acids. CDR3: CASSPPRGPPFLEQYF. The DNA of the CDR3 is TGTGCCAGCAGTCCACCCCGAGGCCCTCCCTTTTTGGAGCAGTACTTC.

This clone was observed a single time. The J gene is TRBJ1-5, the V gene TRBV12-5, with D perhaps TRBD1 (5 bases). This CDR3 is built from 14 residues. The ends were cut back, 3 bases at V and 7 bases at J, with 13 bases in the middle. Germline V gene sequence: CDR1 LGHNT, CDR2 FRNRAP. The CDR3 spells CASGLGGARQPQHF. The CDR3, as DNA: TGTGCTAGTGGTTTAGGCGGGGCCAGGCAGCCCCAGCATTTT. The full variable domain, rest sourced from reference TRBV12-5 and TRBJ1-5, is DARVTQTPRHKVTEMGQEVTMRCQPILGHNTVFWYRQTMMQGLELLAYFRNRAPLDDSGMPKDRFSAEMPDATLATLKIQPSEPRDSAVYFCASGLGGARQPQHFGDGTRLSIL.

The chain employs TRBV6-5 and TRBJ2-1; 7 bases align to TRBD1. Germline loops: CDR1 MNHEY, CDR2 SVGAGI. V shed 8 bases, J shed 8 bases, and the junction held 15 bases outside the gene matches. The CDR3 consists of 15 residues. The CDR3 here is CASSAPSQGVDEQFF. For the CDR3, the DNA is TGTGCCAGCTCGGCCCCTTCGCAGGGGGTGGATGAGCAGTTCTTC.